These T cell receptor beta chains were read from a single sample in a study of T cell responses to AZD1222 COVID-19 vaccine. The protocol was immunoSEQ multiplex PCR, while the TCRdb copy is restricted to in-frame clones and leaves out a portion. Of tens of thousands of clones in the sample, approximately 90% were seen once. The sequenced sample was peripheral blood, obtained 28 days after the second AZD1222 dose. Receptors originate from an adult who received the AZD1222 COVID-19 vaccine. CDR3s include the opening cysteine and the closing phenylalanine or tryptophan. The D gene is left open where the match is weak. Size values are once, few and many counts, or a class for expanded clones, and some rows have none.

>TRBV11-3|TRBJ2-2|-|-
CASSARIGGGELFF
TGTGCCAGCAGCGCCCGGATTGGCGGCGGGGAGCTGTTTTTT
>TRBV5-1|TRBJ2-1|-|TRBD2
CASSASGGSYNEQFF
TGCGCCAGCAGCGCGAGCGGGGGCTCCTACAATGAGCAGTTCTTC
>TRBV5-1|TRBJ1-6|once|-
CASSLGTSYNSPLHF
TGCGCCAGCAGCTTGGGGACCTCCTATAATTCACCCCTCCACTTT
>TRBV18|TRBJ2-3|-|-
CASSPLADTQYF
TGTGCCAGCTCACCGCTAGCAGATACGCAGTATTTT
>TRBV10-3|TRBJ2-7|-|-
CAISEGTAWSYEQYF
TGTGCCATCAGTGAGGGGACGGCCTGGTCCTACGAGCAGTACTTC
>TRBV27|TRBJ1-1|-|-
CASSSGQLNTEAFF
TGTGCCAGCAGTTCCGGACAGCTAAACACTGAAGCTTTCTTT
>TRBV7-2|TRBJ1-1|-|-
CASSLRRNTEAFF
TGTGCCAGCAGCTTAAGACGGAACACTGAAGCTTTCTTT
>TRBV19|TRBJ1-5|-|-
CASTKQGWLSQPQHF
TGTGCCAGCACCAAACAGGGATGGCTAAGCCAGCCCCAGCATTTT
>TRBV18|TRBJ1-6|-|TRBD1
CASSPGQPGLNSPLHF
TGTGCCAGCTCACCGGGACAGCCGGGCCTAAATTCACCCCTCCACTTT
>TRBV5-1|TRBJ2-7|-|TRBD2
CASSPTSGSFYEQYF
TGCGCCAGCAGCCCGACTAGCGGGAGTTTCTACGAGCAGTACTTC
>TRBV7-2|TRBJ2-3|-|-
CASSFGGVKRDTQYF
TGTGCCAGCAGCTTCGGCGGGGTTAAAAGAGATACGCAGTATTTT
>TRBV3-1/TRBV3-2|TRBJ2-5|-|-
CASSQEWETQYF
TGTGCCAGCAGCCAAGAGTGGGAGACCCAGTACTTC
>TRBV11-3|TRBJ2-1|-|TRBD1
CASSLGGQDFHEQFF
TGTGCCAGCAGCTTAGGGGGACAGGATTTCCATGAGCAGTTCTTC
>TRBV5-5|TRBJ2-7|-|-
CASRNLGSYEQYF
TGTGCCAGCAGAAACCTCGGGTCCTACGAGCAGTACTTC
>TRBV2|TRBJ2-2|-|-
CASRVQGGSGELFF
TGTGCCAGCAGGGTCCAGGGGGGTTCCGGGGAGCTGTTTTTT
>TRBV30|TRBJ1-1|-|-
CAWRRLLNTEAFF
TGTGCCTGGAGGCGCCTATTGAACACTGAAGCTTTCTTT
>TRBV2|TRBJ2-7|-|-
CASIPKGRANYEQYF
TGTGCCAGCATCCCGAAGGGACGGGCAAACTACGAGCAGTACTTC
>TRBV5-1|TRBJ2-7|-|-
CASSRQGVRDEQYF
TGCGCCAGCAGCCGTCAGGGCGTTCGCGACGAGCAGTACTTC
>TRBV14|TRBJ1-1|few|-
CASSQVGGSFTEAFF
TGTGCCAGCAGCCAAGTCGGAGGGAGTTTCACTGAAGCTTTCTTT
>TRBV7-3|TRBJ2-1|-|-
CASSLERNEQFF
TGTGCCAGCAGCTTGGAGCGAAATGAGCAGTTCTTC
>TRBV4-1|TRBJ2-1|once|TRBD2
CASSQFRSRCLAAWLEQFF
TGCGCCAGCAGCCAATTTAGAAGCAGGTGTCTAGCGGCATGGCTTGAGCAGTTCTTC
>TRBV4-3|TRBJ1-1|-|TRBD1
CASSGKNSPGTEATEAFF
TGCGCCAGCAGCGGAAAGAATAGCCCCGGGACAGAGGCGACTGAAGCTTTCTTT
>TRBV6-7|TRBJ1-5|-|-
CASSYSMNSNQPQHF
TGTGCCAGCAGTTACTCTATGAATAGCAATCAGCCCCAGCATTTT
>TRBV19|TRBJ2-1|-|TRBD2
CASSTLAGAYNEQFF
TGTGCCAGTAGTACGCTAGCGGGAGCCTACAATGAGCAGTTCTTC
>TRBV7-3|TRBJ1-3|-|-
CASSLNEGNTIYF
TGTGCCAGCAGCTTAAACGAAGGAAACACCATATATTTT
>TRBV7-2|TRBJ2-7|-|TRBD2
CASSFSGGPGEQYF
TGTGCCAGCAGCTTTAGCGGGGGGCCTGGAGAGCAGTACTTC
>TRBV11-3|TRBJ2-1|-|TRBD2
CASSPRTSDRPGSSYNEQFF
TGTGCCAGCAGCCCACGGACTAGCGATCGACCCGGAAGCTCCTACAATGAGCAGTTCTTC
>TRBV21-1|TRBJ2-1|few|-
CASSLPIAGLPSSSYNEQFF
TGTGCCAGCAGCCTTCCGATTGCGGGACTTCCCTCGAGCTCCTACAATGAGCAGTTCTTC
>TRBV2|TRBJ1-2|-|-
CASSEAPSWATEAF
TGTGCCAGCAGTGAAGCCCCGTCCTGGGCGACAGAGGCATTC
>TRBV2|TRBJ1-6|-|-
CASSGEGSYNSPLHF
TGTGCCAGCAGTGGGGAAGGATCCTATAATTCACCCCTCCACTTT
>TRBV12-3/TRBV12-4|TRBJ1-3|-|-
CASSWRGGNTIYF
TGTGCCAGCAGTTGGCGGGGAGGAAACACCATATATTTT
>TRBV4-1|TRBJ2-5|once|-
CASSQDRGQEGQTQYF
TGCGCCAGCAGCCAAGATAGAGGACAGGAGGGACAGACCCAGTACTTC
>TRBV5-1|TRBJ1-1|-|-
CASSRQRQNTEAFF
TGCGCCAGCAGCAGACAGAGGCAGAACACTGAAGCTTTCTTT
>TRBV2|TRBJ1-5|few|-
CASRRDSNQPQHF
TGTGCCAGCAGGAGGGATAGCAATCAGCCCCAGCATTTT
>TRBV12-5|TRBJ2-1|-|-
CASKLVPLNNEQFF
TGTGCTAGTAAACTAGTACCCCTTAACAATGAGCAGTTCTTC
>TRBV27|TRBJ1-2|-|TRBD1
CASRTGGDYGYTF
TGTGCCAGCAGGACAGGGGGGGACTATGGCTACACCTTC
>TRBV7-8|TRBJ2-3|-|-
CASSSRGGDPSTDTQYF
TGTGCCAGCAGCTCCCGAGGGGGAGACCCAAGCACAGATACGCAGTATTTT
>TRBV2|TRBJ1-5|-|-
CASSEGQNVRPQHF
TGTGCCAGCAGTGAAGGGCAGAACGTTCGGCCCCAGCATTTT
>TRBV6-1|TRBJ1-2|once|-
CASSDREVTGYTF
TGTGCCAGCAGTGATAGGGAAGTAACTGGCTACACCTTC
>TRBV6-5|TRBJ1-1|-|-
CASRPPDRWTVEAFF
TGTGCCAGCAGGCCTCCAGATCGATGGACAGTTGAAGCTTTCTTT
>TRBV6-4|TRBJ2-1|-|-
CASSDRSGGDSEQFF
TGTGCCAGCAGTGATAGAAGCGGAGGGGACTCTGAGCAGTTCTTC
>TRBV6-4|TRBJ2-1|-|TRBD1
CASSDSTSGGMNEQFF
TGTGCCAGCAGTGACTCGACGTCAGGGGGCATGAATGAGCAGTTCTTC
>TRBV12-3/TRBV12-4|TRBJ1-4|-|-
CASSFQGREKLFF
TGTGCCAGCAGTTTTCAGGGGCGGGAAAAACTGTTTTTT
>TRBV10-3|TRBJ2-7|-|TRBD2
CAIRTSGNEQYF
TGTGCCATCAGGACTAGCGGGAACGAGCAGTACTTC
>TRBV7-9|TRBJ1-4|-|-
CASSHVGHEKLFF
TGTGCCAGCAGCCACGTGGGACATGAAAAACTGTTTTTT
>TRBV3-1/TRBV3-2|TRBJ2-7|-|-
CASSQVGGSLSGEQYF
TGTGCCAGCAGCCAAGTGGGGGGCTCCCTCTCTGGCGAGCAGTACTTC
>TRBV7-8|TRBJ2-5|-|TRBD2
CASSLSSGGQETQYF
TGTGCCAGCAGCTTATCTAGCGGGGGACAAGAGACCCAGTACTTC
>TRBV5-1|TRBJ1-4|-|-
CASSLAPGVNEKLFF
TGCGCCAGCAGCTTGGCCCCAGGGGTTAATGAAAAACTGTTTTTT